A selection of T cell receptor beta chains follows, all from one sample in a study of T cells after yellow fever vaccination. TCRdb re-derived calls from the 5' RACE reads in MiXCR, one entry per CDR3 protein. The table records under 200,000 distinct CDR3 sequences, 5.5% to 7.5% of them present only once. Sequencing used CD4+ T cells sorted from PBMCs, obtained around 5 days after the first yellow fever vaccination. The receptors were gathered from a man between 18 and 35 years old who received the YFV17D yellow fever vaccine. Both conserved end residues are part of each CDR3. A D gene is named only where the DNA matches it firmly. A clone size is listed for some rows: how often the clone was seen (once, few, many), or a class if it is expanded.

>TRBV6-5|TRBD1|TRBJ1-5|few
TGTGCCAGCAGGGGGGCTGGACAGGGGTATCAGCCCCAGCATTTT
CASRGAGQGYQPQHF
>TRBV7-2|TRBD1|TRBJ2-7|many
TGTGCCAGCAGCTTAGCGTCCGACAGGGTGATCCTCTACGAGCAGTACTTC
CASSLASDRVILYEQYF
>TRBV12-3/TRBV12-4|TRBD2|TRBJ2-3|few
TGTGCCAGCAGTTTAGCGCAGGTGGCACTAGCGGATACGCAGTATTTT
CASSLAQVALADTQYF
>TRBV27|TRBD1|TRBJ1-2|many
TGTGCCAGCAGTGCGACAGGGTTCGGCTACACCTTC
CASSATGFGYTF
>TRBV24-1|NA|TRBJ1-1|few
TGTGCCACCAGTGGAACCAGTTACGGCGCCACTGAAGCTTTCTTT
CATSGTSYGATEAFF
>TRBV30|NA|TRBJ1-1|NA
TGTGCCTGGAGTGTAGGTAGCTACACTGAAGCTTTCTTT
CAWSVGSYTEAFF
>TRBV7-9|TRBD2|TRBJ2-1|NA
TGTGCCAGCAGCTTAGCTAGCGGGGGCCAAGATGAGCAGTTCTTC
CASSLASGGQDEQFF
>TRBV12-3/TRBV12-4|TRBD1|TRBJ2-2|NA
TGTGCCAGCAGTTCAGGACAGGGAATCCCCGGGGAGCTGTTTTTT
CASSSGQGIPGELFF
>TRBV5-4|NA|TRBJ2-1|NA
TGTGCCAGCCCCGGACCCACCGGGGATGAGCAGTTCTTC
CASPGPTGDEQFF
>TRBV27|NA|TRBJ2-7|many
TGTGCCAGCAGTTCGCAGGGTGGCGGTCTGGGGGAGCAGTACTTC
CASSSQGGGLGEQYF
>TRBV6-5|NA|TRBJ1-1|few
TGTGCCAGCACGTTACAGCAGAACACTGAAGCTTTCTTT
CASTLQQNTEAFF
>TRBV20-1|NA|TRBJ1-1|NA
TGCTTCACGGGTAGTCCTGAAGCTTTCTTT
CFTGSPEAFF
>TRBV6-5|TRBD2|TRBJ2-1|many
TGTGCCAGCAGTTACTTCCCGGGGGGGTCGTACAATGAGCAGTTCTTC
CASSYFPGGSYNEQFF
>TRBV5-1|TRBD1|TRBJ1-1|NA
TGCGCCAGCAGCCCGGGACAGGGTCGGGTGGCCGGGACTGAAGCTTTCTTT
CASSPGQGRVAGTEAFF
>TRBV28|NA|TRBJ2-5|few
TGTGCCAGCACCCCAGTTTGGGGCGTCAAACCGGAGACCCAGTACTTC
CASTPVWGVKPETQYF
>TRBV5-6|NA|TRBJ2-5|NA
TGTGCCAGCTTAGGGCTTTGGGAGACCCAGTACTTC
CASLGLWETQYF
>TRBV7-9|TRBD1|TRBJ1-6|many
TGTGCCAGCAGCTTAGCGACAGGGGGCTATAATTCACCCCTCCACTTT
CASSLATGGYNSPLHF
>TRBV20-1|TRBD2|TRBJ2-2|NA
TGCAGTGCTAGACAGCGGGGGGACACCGGGGAGCTGTTTTTT
CSARQRGDTGELFF
>TRBV20-1|NA|TRBJ2-1|many
TGCAGTGCTAGAAGTGAGCAGTTCTTC
CSARSEQFF
>TRBV4-2|TRBD2|TRBJ2-2|many
TGTGCCAGCAGCCAAGTAGCTAGCGGGGGCGACCGGGAGCTGTTTTTT
CASSQVASGGDRELFF
>TRBV5-1|NA|TRBJ1-1|many
TGCGCCAGCATGGGGAACACTGAAGCTTTCTTT
CASMGNTEAFF
>TRBV4-3|NA|TRBJ2-1|NA
TGCGCCAGCAGCCAAGATTTCCGATGGCCCCATGAGCAGTTCTTC
CASSQDFRWPHEQFF
>TRBV28|NA|TRBJ1-2|few
TGTGCCAGCGCGGACCGGACGGTGTACTATGGCTACACCTTC
CASADRTVYYGYTF
>TRBV5-1|NA|TRBJ2-3|NA
TGCGCCAGCAGCTCCCGTGGAGGGGGGGGACGCACAGATACGCAGTATTTT
CASSSRGGGGRTDTQYF
>TRBV20-1|NA|TRBJ2-1|NA
TGCAGTGCGGGGGAAAGGGTCAATGAGCAGTTCTTC
CSAGERVNEQFF
>TRBV7-9|TRBD1|TRBJ2-3|many
TGTGCCAGCACCCCAGGGGGCGATGCAGATACGCAGTATTTT
CASTPGGDADTQYF
>TRBV12-5|NA|TRBJ2-1|many
TGTGCTAGTGGTACCACAGGGAGGGTAACCAATGAGCAGTTCTTC
CASGTTGRVTNEQFF
>TRBV29-1|NA|TRBJ1-1|many
TGCAGCGTTGTGTCGGGTGGATGGTCTGAAGCTTTCTTT
CSVVSGGWSEAFF
>TRBV9|NA|TRBJ2-2|few
TGTGCCAGCAGCGTAGAAGGGGTGGCCACCGGGGAGCTGTTTTTT
CASSVEGVATGELFF
>TRBV27|TRBD2|TRBJ2-1|many
TGTGCCAGCACAACTAGCGGCAATGAGCAGTTCTTC
CASTTSGNEQFF
>TRBV5-1|NA|TRBJ1-1|NA
TGCGCCAGCAGCTTGGGCCCCGGGGGTTCAAACACTGAAGCTTTCTTT
CASSLGPGGSNTEAFF
>TRBV29-1|NA|TRBJ2-5|many
TGCAGCGTTACCGGGGGGCCTCAAGAGACCCAGTACTTC
CSVTGGPQETQYF
>TRBV7-2|NA|TRBJ1-5|many
TGTGCCAGCAGCTTATCCTACGGCAATCAGCCCCAGCATTTT
CASSLSYGNQPQHF
>TRBV7-3|NA|TRBJ1-2|NA
TGTGCCAGCAGCCCCGGGAGTTTCCTCCCCTATGGCTACACCTTC
CASSPGSFLPYGYTF
>TRBV7-9|NA|TRBJ1-4|few
TGTGCCAGCAGCTTATGGGGCACTAATGAAAAACTGTTTTTT
CASSLWGTNEKLFF
>TRBV6-4|NA|TRBJ2-3|many
TGTGCCAGCAGTGACACAGAAACAGATACGCAGTATTTT
CASSDTETDTQYF
>TRBV6-2/TRBV6-3|NA|TRBJ2-1|few
TGTGCCAGCAACGAAGGCGGCCACAATGAGCAGTTCTTC
CASNEGGHNEQFF
>TRBV6-5|NA|TRBJ1-1|NA
TGTGCCAGCAGTTACGGTAGTACAGGAGGTGGGGGTCGGACTGAAGCTTTCTTT
CASSYGSTGGGGRTEAFF
>TRBV10-2|NA|TRBJ1-1|many
TGCGCCAGCAGTGAGACCCTTGCAGCTAACACTGAAGCTTTCTTT
CASSETLAANTEAFF
>TRBV3-1|NA|TRBJ1-1|NA
TGTGCCAGCAGCCAAAGGGGAGGACTTGAAGCTTTCTTT
CASSQRGGLEAFF
>TRBV24-1|NA|TRBJ2-3|many
TGTGCCACCGGTGGGGACTCGGGGGATACGCAGTATTTT
CATGGDSGDTQYF